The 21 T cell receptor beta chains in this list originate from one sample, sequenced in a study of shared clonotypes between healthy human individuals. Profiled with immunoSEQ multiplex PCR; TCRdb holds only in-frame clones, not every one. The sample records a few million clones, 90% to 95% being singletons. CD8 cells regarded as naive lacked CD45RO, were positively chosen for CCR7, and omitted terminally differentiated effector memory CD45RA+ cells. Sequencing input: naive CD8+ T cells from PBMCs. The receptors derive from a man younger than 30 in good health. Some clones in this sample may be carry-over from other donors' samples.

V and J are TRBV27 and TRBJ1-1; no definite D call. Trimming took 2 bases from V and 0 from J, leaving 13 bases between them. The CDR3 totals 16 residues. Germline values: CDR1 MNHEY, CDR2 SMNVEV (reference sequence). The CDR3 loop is CASSLVSGVMNTEAFF. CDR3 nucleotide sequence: TGTGCCAGCAGTTTAGTCTCAGGCGTCATGAACACTGAAGCTTTCTTT.

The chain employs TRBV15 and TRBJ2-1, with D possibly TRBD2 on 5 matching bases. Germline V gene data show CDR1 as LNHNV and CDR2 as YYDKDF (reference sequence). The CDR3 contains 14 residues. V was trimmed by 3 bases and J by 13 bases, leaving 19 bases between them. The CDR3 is CATSSALDPSRQFF. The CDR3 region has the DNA TGTGCCACCAGCAGTGCACTTGACCCTAGCAGACAGTTCTTC.

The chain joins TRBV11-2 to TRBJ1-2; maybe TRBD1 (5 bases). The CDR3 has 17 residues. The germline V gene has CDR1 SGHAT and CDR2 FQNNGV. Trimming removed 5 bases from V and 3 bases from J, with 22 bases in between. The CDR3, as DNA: TGTGCCAGCAGCCTTGGACCGGGAACCTGGGGGGACTATGGCTACACCTTC. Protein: CASSLGPGTWGDYGYTF.

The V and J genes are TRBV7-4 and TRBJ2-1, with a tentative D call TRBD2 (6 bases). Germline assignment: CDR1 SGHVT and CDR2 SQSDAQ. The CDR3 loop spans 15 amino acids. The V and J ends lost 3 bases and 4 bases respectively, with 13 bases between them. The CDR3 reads CASSFSGRGYNEQFF. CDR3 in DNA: TGTGCCAGCAGCTTCTCCGGGAGAGGTTACAATGAGCAGTTCTTC.

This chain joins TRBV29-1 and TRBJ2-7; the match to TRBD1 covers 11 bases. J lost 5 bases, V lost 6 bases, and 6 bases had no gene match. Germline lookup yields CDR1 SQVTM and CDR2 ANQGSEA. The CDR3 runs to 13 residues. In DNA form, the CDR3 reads TGCAGCGTGGAGGGACAGGGGGACGACGAGCAGTACTTC. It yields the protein CSVEGQGDDEQYF.

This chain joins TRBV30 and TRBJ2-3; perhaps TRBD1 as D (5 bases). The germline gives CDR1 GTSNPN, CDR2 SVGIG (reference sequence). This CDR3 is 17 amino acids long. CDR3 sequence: CASTDDTPGRPTDTQYF. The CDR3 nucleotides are TGTGCTTCGACAGACGACACCCCCGGTCGGCCCACAGATACGCAGTATTTT. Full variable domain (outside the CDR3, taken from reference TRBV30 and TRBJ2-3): SQTIHQWPATLVQPVGSPLSLECTVEGTSNPNLYWYRQAAGRGLQLLFYSVGIGQISSEVPQNLSASRPQDRQFILSSKKLLLSDSGFYLCASTDDTPGRPTDTQYFGPGTRLTVL.

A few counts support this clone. The CDR3 sequence: CASRTGPEAFF. CDR3 nucleotides: TGTGCCTCGAGGACAGGTCCTGAAGCTTTCTTT. This chain uses TRBV10-3 with TRBJ1-1; TRBD1 matches 7 bases. CDR3 length: 11 amino acids. In germline, CDR1 is ENHRY, CDR2 SYGVKD. The junction had 6 bases not matched to a gene; V was cut back by 11 bases and J by 6 bases.

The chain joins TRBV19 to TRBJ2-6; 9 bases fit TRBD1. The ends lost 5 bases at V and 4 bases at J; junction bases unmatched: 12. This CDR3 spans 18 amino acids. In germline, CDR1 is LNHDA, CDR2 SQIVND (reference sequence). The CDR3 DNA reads TGTGCCAGTAGTGGATACAGGGGGCGCCGGATAGGGGCCAACGTCCTGACTTTC. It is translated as CASSGYRGRRIGANVLTF.

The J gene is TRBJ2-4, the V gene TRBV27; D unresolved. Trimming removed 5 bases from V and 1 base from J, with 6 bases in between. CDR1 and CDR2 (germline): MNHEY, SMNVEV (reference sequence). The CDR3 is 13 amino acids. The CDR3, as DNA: TGTGCCAGCAGTCTGAGGGCCAAAAACATTCAGTACTTC. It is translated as CASSLRAKNIQYF.

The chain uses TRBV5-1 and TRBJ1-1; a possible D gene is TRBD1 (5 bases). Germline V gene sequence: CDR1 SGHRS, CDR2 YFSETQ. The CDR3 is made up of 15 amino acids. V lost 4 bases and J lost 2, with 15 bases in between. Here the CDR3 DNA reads TGCGCCAGCAGCCCACACGACAGAACCAACACTGAAGCTTTCTTT. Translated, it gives CASSPHDRTNTEAFF.

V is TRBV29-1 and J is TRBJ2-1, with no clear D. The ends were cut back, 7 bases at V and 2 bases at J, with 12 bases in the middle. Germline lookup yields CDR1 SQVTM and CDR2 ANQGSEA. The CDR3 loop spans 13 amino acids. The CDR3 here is CSAREITYNEQFF. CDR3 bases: TGCAGCGCTAGGGAAATAACCTACAATGAGCAGTTCTTC.

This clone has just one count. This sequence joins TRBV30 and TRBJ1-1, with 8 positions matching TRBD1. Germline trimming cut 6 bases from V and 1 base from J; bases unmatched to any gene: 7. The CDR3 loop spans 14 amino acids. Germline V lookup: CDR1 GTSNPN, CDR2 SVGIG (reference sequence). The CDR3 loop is CACQAGGANTEAFF. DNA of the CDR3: TGTGCCTGCCAGGCAGGGGGCGCGAACACTGAAGCTTTCTTT. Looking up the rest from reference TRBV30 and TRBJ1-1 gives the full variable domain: SQTIHQWPATLVQPVGSPLSLECTVEGTSNPNLYWYRQAAGRGLQLLFYSVGIGQISSEVPQNLSASRPQDRQFILSSKKLLLSDSGFYLCACQAGGANTEAFFGQGTRLTVV.

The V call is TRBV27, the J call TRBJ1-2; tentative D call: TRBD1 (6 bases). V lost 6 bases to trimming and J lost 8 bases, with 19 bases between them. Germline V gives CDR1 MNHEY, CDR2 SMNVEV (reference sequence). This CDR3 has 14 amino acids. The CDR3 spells CASSPGVLLWGYTF. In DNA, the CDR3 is TGTGCCAGCAGCCCAGGGGTGCTACTATGGGGCTACACCTTC.

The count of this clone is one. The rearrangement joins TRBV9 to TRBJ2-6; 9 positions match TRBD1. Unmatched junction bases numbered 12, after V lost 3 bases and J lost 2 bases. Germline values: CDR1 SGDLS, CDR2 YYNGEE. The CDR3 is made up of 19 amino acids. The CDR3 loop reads CASSGDVGQGLPGANVLTF. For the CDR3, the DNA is TGTGCCAGCAGCGGCGATGTGGGACAGGGCCTCCCTGGGGCCAACGTCCTGACTTTC.

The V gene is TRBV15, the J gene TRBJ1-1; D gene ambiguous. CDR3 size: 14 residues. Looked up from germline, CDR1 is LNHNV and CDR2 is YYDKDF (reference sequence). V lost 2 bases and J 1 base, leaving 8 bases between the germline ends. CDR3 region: CATSRSRENTEAFF. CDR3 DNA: TGTGCCACCAGCAGATCGAGAGAGAACACTGAAGCTTTCTTT.

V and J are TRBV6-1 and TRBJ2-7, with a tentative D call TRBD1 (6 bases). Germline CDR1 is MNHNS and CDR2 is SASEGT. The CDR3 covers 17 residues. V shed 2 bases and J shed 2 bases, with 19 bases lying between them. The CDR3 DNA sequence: TGTGCCAGCAGTGAATCCACCCACAGACAGGCAACCTACGAGCAGTACTTC. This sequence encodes CASSESTHRQATYEQYF.

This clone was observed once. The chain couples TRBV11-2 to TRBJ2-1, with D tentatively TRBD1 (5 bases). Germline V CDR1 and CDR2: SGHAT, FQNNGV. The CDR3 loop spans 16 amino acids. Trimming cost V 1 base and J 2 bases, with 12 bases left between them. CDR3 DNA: TGTGCCAGCAGCTTAGGAGTGACAGCGCCCTACAATGAGCAGTTCTTC. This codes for CASSLGVTAPYNEQFF.

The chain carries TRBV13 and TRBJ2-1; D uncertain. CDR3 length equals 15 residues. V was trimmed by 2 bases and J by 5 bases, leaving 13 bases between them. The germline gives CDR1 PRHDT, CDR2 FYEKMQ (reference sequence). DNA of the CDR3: TGTGCCAGCAGCTTAAGTTCGAAGCGACACAATGAGCAGTTCTTC. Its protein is CASSLSSKRHNEQFF. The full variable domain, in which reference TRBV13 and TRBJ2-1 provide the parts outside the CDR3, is AAGVIQSPRHLIKEKRETATLKCYPIPRHDTVYWYQQGPGQDPQFLISFYEKMQSDKGSIPDRFSAQQFSDYHSELNMSSLELGDSALYFCASSLSSKRHNEQFFGPGTRLTVL.

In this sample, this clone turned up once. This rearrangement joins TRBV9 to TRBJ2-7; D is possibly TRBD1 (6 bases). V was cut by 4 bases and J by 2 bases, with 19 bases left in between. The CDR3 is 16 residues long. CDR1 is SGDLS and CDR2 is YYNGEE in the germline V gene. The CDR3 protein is CASSLRDTKPTYEQYF. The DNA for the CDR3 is TGTGCCAGCAGCCTCCGGGACACCAAGCCCACCTACGAGCAGTACTTC.

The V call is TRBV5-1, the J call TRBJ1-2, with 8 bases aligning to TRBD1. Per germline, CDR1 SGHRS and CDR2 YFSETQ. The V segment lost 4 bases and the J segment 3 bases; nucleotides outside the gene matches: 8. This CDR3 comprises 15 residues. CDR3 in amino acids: CASSATGGAYYGYTF. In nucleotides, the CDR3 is TGCGCCAGCAGCGCCACAGGGGGAGCGTACTATGGCTACACCTTC.

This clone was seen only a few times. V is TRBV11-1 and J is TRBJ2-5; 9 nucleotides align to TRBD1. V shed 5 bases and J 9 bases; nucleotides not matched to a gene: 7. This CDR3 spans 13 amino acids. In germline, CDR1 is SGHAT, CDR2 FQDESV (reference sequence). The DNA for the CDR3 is TGTGCCAGCAGCCACCGGGACAGGGTGTCCCAGTACTTC. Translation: CASSHRDRVSQYF.